Listed here is a single TCR beta chain. This clone was recorded at least ten times. Its antigen is unknown. No base quality information exists; no much larger clone differs at one position. Other DNA sequences in this specimen translate into the identical CDR3. TCR CDR3 regions were amplified from genomic DNA by multiplex PCR using the deep immunoSEQ assay. Genomic DNA extracted from each cell subset was distributed evenly over all wells of several immunoSEQ 96-well plates, and each plate served as one replicate. Each replicate PCR for sorted subsets received approximately 200 ng genomic DNA, equal to about 30,000 T cell genomes. The purified libraries were quantified using a Qubit 3.0 fluorometer, sized with a Bioanalyzer 2100, and then quantified again using the KAPA Library Quantification kit. Every immunoSEQ 96-well plate was sequenced on a dedicated single-read 150-cycle Illumina NextSeq 550 flow cell. Per the authors' processing: Because the immunoSEQ output held only junctional sequences and lacked quality scores, the filtering could not match the filtering applied to full-length reads. Sequences were annotated with PyIR, a Python wrapper for IgBLAST v1.9, and V/J genes and CDR3 were assigned using IMGT germline references. Reads with weak V/J assignments (E-value above 1e-6), missing CDR3, stop codons, out-of-frame junctions, or ambiguous translated residues were removed. V3J clonotypes were defined as sequences sharing the same inferred V gene, J gene, and CDR3 amino acid sequence. Percentage overlap between repertoires was calculated by dividing the number of shared unique clonotypes by the size of the smaller repertoire. Three approaches were used to assess repertoire richness: RTK rarefaction, the Chao1 estimator, and Recon v2.1 estimates of unobserved clonotypes. OLGA was used to compute generation probabilities for all TCRbeta clonotypes that the gDNA method yielded from a handful of donors. The table was pulled from immuneACCESS by TCRdb, which kept in-frame rearrangements only. Such tables lose some clones; where checked, under half of the loss comes from unresolved V genes, and the rest has no known cause. V, J and clone size are those of that table, while D and trimming were read from the DNA. The sample has about 1.1 million clones on record, 75% to 80% of them singletons. The top ten clonotypes cover 0.5% to 0.65% of the sample.

The data stem from a study of shared clonotypes between healthy human individuals (TCRdb year 2020). As for the study more broadly: The cohort included three men and a couple of women between 18 and 49 years of age. Per donor, three plates each were used for CD4 naive and CD4 memory, two for CD8 naive, and one for CD8 memory. To estimate repertoire size and how much clonotype sharing occurs between individuals, the study deeply sequenced the blood TCR repertoires of roughly 5 healthy adults. Libraries were prepared and TCR repertoires were sequenced by different laboratories using diverse techniques, in order to increase sequencing depth and limit assay-specific biases. Each donor's leukapheresis produced roughly between about 0.9 and 9.5 billion PBMCs.

According to the germline V gene (reference sequence), CDR1 reads SEHNR and CDR2 reads FQNEAQ. From cysteine to phenylalanine, the CDR3 is 14 amino acids long. Of the read, only the CDR3 DNA is kept; its 42 bases are in frame from base 1. V loses 5 bases at its end and J loses 2 bases; junction bases beyond the gene matches: 5. The full study reports these points: Sampling was limited to blood, and TCR repertoires in tissue likely differ from TCR repertoires in blood. Rarefaction of sorted-subset datasets indicated incomplete sequencing despite the large sequencing depth. When a handful of donors were compared, the shared fraction of clonotypes was about 5% for naive CD4, about 4% for naive CD8, more than 2% for memory CD4, and approximately 0.4% for memory CD8. Because the study included only a small number of donors, the genetic and exposure-history diversity represented was limited. Naive subsets generally had larger estimated clonotype richness than memory subsets. Pairwise subsampling indicated that sequencing depth was expected to affect the degree of clonotype sharing among donors. Compared with non-shared clonotypes, clonotypes shared by all four sorted-subset donors had higher generation probabilities.

The donors were healthy, HIV-negative adults with no recently reported acute infections or vaccinations. All donors were Caucasian adults living in Nashville, Tennessee, USA. CD4+ T cells were enriched through magnetic negative selection, after which naive cells were positively selected on CD45RA and the remaining negative fraction served as the memory subset. After blood collection by leukapheresis, PBMCs were isolated using Ficoll-Histopaque density gradient centrifugation and then cryopreserved in the vapor phase of liquid nitrogen. Analytical flow cytometry was used to check the purity and quantity of every magnetically sorted T cell population. From each sorted fraction, genomic DNA was isolated and quantified by UV absorbance on a Nanodrop 2000c.

Specimen: memory CD4+ T cells from PBMCs. The intended sense of this specimen's cell subset or site label: CD45RA-negative fraction. The chain is assembled from TRBV7-9 and TRBJ1-1, with 7 bases in between that match TRBD1. The source is a man aged 18 to 29 in good health. Some clones in this sample may be carry-over from other donors' samples. The CDR3: CASSRTGANTEAFF. The DNA sequence reads TGTGCCAGCAGCCGCACAGGGGCTAACACTGAAGCTTTCTTT. Where the CDR3 stops, the reference TRBV7-9 and TRBJ1-1 genes take over; the full variable domain is DTGVSQNPRHKITKRGQNVTFRCDPISEHNRLYWYRQTLGQGPEFLTYFQNEAQLEKSRLLSDRFSAERPKGSFSTLEIQRTEQGDSAMYLCASSRTGANTEAFFGQGTRLTVV.